This T cell receptor (beta chain) was documented in a study of CD8+ T cells in alopecia areata. The authors extracted RNA and reverse transcribed it into cDNA as the sequencing template. Produced via immunoSEQ multiplex PCR; TCRdb's table is partial and in-frame only. The sample shows 130,000 to 150,000 clones, approximately 87% of them seen only once. The germline V gene has CDR1 SEHNR and CDR2 FQNEAQ (reference sequence). V was trimmed by 2 bases and J by 5 bases, leaving 15 bases between them. This CDR3 has 15 residues. This material consisted of CD8+ T cells sorted from blood, taken at week 0. This chain uses TRBV7-9 with TRBJ1-2; D possibly corresponds to TRBD1 (6 bases). The sequence derives from a human donor with alopecia areata. In DNA form, the CDR3 reads TGTGCCAGCAGCTTAACCGGACAGCCAAATTATGGCTACACCTTC. It translates to CASSLTGQPNYGYTF.